The following is a T cell receptor beta chain sequence with its context. Its antigen remains unknown. In the PCR, 60 Vbeta and 13 Jbeta primers were used. Sequenced by immunoSEQ multiplex PCR; TCRdb stores in-frame clones only, minus some. This repertoire shows approximately 210,000 clones, 75% to 80% found once; its top ten account for 1.5% to 2%. The data are from a study of cytomegalovirus exposure and HLA in healthy donors. About the study: Previous work identified 117 million unique TCR beta sequences from about 179 million T cells. Most genotyped donors, 81% of 398, had Caucasian-associated genetic ancestry.

The CDR3 has 14 residues. Germline values: CDR1 SGHRS, CDR2 YFSETQ. The V and J ends lost 3 bases and 3 bases, in that order; junction bases with no gene match: 3. Findings of the study overall: CMV serostatus was the only recorded immune exposure for donors. Using the classifier, cytomegalovirus status was reportedly diagnosed with high specificity and sensitivity.

The sequencing sample was made of PBMCs. The source is a male donor in good health and CMV-seronegative. The chain carries TRBV5-1 and TRBJ2-5, with 9 positions matching TRBD1. The CDR3: CASSWRTGEETQYF. CDR3 bases: TGCGCCAGCAGCTGGAGGACAGGGGAAGAGACCCAGTACTTC. Variable domain in full (rest from reference TRBV5-1 and TRBJ2-5): KAGVTQTPRYLIKTRGQQVTLSCSPISGHRSVSWYQQTPGQGLQFLFEYFSETQRNKGNFPGRFSGRQFSNSRSEMNVSTLELGDSALYLCASSWRTGEETQYFGPGTRLLVL.